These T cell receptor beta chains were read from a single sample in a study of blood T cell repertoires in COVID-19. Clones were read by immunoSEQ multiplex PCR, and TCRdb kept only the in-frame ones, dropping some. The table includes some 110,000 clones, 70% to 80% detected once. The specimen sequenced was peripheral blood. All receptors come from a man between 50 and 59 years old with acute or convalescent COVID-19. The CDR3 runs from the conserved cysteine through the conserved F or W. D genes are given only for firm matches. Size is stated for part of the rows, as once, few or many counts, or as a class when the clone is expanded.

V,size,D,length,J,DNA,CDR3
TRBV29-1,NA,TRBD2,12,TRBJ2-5,TGCAGCGCTCGGACTAGCGTAGAGACCCAGTACTTC,CSARTSVETQYF
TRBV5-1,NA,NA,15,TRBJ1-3,TGCGCCAGCAGACCGGGAGCCTCCTCTGGAAACACCATATATTTT,CASRPGASSGNTIYF
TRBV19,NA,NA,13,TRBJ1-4,TGTGCCAGTAGACAGGGTACCGGTGAAAAACTGTTTTTT,CASRQGTGEKLFF
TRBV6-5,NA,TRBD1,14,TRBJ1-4,TGTGCCAGCAGTTCCGACAGGGTCGGCGAAAAACTGTTTTTT,CASSSDRVGEKLFF
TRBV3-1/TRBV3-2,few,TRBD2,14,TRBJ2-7,TGTGCCAGCACCCGAGCGGGGGGATTCTACGAGCAGTACTTC,CASTRAGGFYEQYF
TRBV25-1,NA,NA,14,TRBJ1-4,TGTGCCAGCAGTGTTAATTGGGGGGATGAAAAACTGTTTTTT,CASSVNWGDEKLFF
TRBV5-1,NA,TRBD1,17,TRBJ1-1,TGCGCCAGCAGCTTGGCCTGGGGCAGGGGGCTCGGGACTGAAGCTTTCTTT,CASSLAWGRGLGTEAFF
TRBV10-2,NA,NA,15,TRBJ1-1,TGCGCCAGCAGTGAGTCGTACGTACGGGGGGGAAAAGCTTTCTTT,CASSESYVRGGKAFF
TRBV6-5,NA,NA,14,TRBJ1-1,TGTGCCAGCAGAGCAGGGGTCGACGGCACTGAAGCTTTCTTT,CASRAGVDGTEAFF
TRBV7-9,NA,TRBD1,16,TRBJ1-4,TGTGCCAGCAGCTTAGGGACAGGAGGCGGTATAGAAAAACTGTTTTTT,CASSLGTGGGIEKLFF
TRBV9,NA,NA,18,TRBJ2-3,TGTGCCAGCAGCGTAGCTCGGGCGTCATGGGGGCACACAGATACGCAGTATTTT,CASSVARASWGHTDTQYF
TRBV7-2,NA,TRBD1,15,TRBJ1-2,TGTGCCAGCACCCATCGGACAGGGGGACTTTATGGCTACACCTTC,CASTHRTGGLYGYTF
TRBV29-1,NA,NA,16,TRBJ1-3,TGCAGCGTTGGCGGCAGGGGCAGAAACTCTGGAAACACCATATATTTT,CSVGGRGRNSGNTIYF
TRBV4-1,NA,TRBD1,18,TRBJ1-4,TGCGCCAGCAGCCAGGCCGCCGGGACAGGGGGTTTTTTAGAAAAACTGTTTTTT,CASSQAAGTGGFLEKLFF
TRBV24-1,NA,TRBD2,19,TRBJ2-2,TGTGCCACCAGGGGATTGCCCGACAGCCCTCCGGGAGGACACCGGGGAGCTGTTTTT,CATRGLPDSPPGGHRGAVF
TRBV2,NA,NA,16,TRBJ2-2,TGTGCCAGCAAGTCAAGGCGGGGACGGGACACCGGGGAGCTGTTTTTT,CASKSRRGRDTGELFF
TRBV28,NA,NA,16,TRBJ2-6,TGTGCCAGCAAGGAGGGGAGTGTGTCTGGGGCCAACGTCCTGACTTTC,CASKEGSVSGANVLTF
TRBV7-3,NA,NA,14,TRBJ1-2,TGTGCCAGCAGCTTAAGTAAGCAGGGAGGAAGCTACACCTTC,CASSLSKQGGSYTF
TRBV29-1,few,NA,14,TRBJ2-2,TGCAGCGTTGAGGAGAGCACGAACACCGGGGAGCTGTTTTTT,CSVEESTNTGELFF
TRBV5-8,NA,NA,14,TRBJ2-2,TGTGCCAGCAGCTTGGGAGCGAACACCGGGGAGCTGTTTTTT,CASSLGANTGELFF
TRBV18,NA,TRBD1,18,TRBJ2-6,TGTGCCAGCTCAGTACCGGGACAGTTCCTCTCTGGGGCCAACGTCCTGACTTTC,CASSVPGQFLSGANVLTF
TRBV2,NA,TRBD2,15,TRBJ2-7,TGTGCCAGCAGTTCCCCGACGGGACTAGGGTACGAGCAGTACTTC,CASSSPTGLGYEQYF
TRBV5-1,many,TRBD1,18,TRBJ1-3,TGCGCCAGCAGCTTCTTAACGGGACAGGCAGTTGGTGGAAACACCATATATTTT,CASSFLTGQAVGGNTIYF
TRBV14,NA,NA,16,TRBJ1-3,TGTGCCAGCAGCCCCCTTGGCAGATTCTCTGGAAACACCATATATTTT,CASSPLGRFSGNTIYF
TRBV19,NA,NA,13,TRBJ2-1,TGTGCCAGTAATAAGGCTAGTCGGAATGAGCAGTTCTTC,CASNKASRNEQFF
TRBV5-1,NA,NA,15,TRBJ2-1,TGCGCCAGCAGCTCCGGACAGTCTATGACGAATGAGCAGTTCTTC,CASSSGQSMTNEQFF
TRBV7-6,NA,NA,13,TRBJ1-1,TGTGCCAGCAGCTTATCTTCGTACACTGAAGCTTTCTTT,CASSLSSYTEAFF
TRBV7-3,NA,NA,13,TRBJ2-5,TGTGCCAGCAGCTTAGGGGGGTGGGAGACCCAGTACTTC,CASSLGGWETQYF
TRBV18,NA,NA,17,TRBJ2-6,TGTGCCAGCTCGCGCGGGACGGTTGCCGAAGGGGCCAACGTCCTGACTTTC,CASSRGTVAEGANVLTF
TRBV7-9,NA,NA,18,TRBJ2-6,TGTGCCAGCAGCTCGACAGCTAAAGAAATCTCTGGGGCCAACGTCCTGACTTTC,CASSSTAKEISGANVLTF
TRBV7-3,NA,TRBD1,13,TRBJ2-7,TGTGCCAGCAGCCCAGGACAGGGCTACGAGCAGTACTTC,CASSPGQGYEQYF
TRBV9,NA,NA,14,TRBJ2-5,TGTGCCAGCAGCATGGGGGACAATCGGGAGACCCAGTACTTC,CASSMGDNRETQYF
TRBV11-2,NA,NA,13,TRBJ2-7,TGTGCCAGCAGCTCCTCGGGGATCCACGAGCAGTACTTC,CASSSSGIHEQYF
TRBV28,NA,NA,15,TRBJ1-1,TGTGCCAGCAGTTTTCTCTCTATCATGAACACTGAAGCTTTCTTT,CASSFLSIMNTEAFF
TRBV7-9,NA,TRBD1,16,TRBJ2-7,TGTGCCAGCAGCATAGGGACAGGGGGAACGTTGTACGAGCAGTACTTC,CASSIGTGGTLYEQYF